The entry below describes one T cell receptor (beta chain). Its antigen is not identified. In the original workflow: ImmunoSEQ supplied junction-only sequences lacking quality scores, so filtering was different. Assay: immunoSEQ multiplex PCR; the TCRdb copy retains only in-frame clones and omits some. D and trimming come from the DNA, and the V and J calls and clone size come from that table. The table includes 400,000 to 550,000 clones, 79% detected once. The data were taken from a study of shared clonotypes between healthy human individuals. General study results and limits: The genetic and exposure-history diversity represented was limited by few donors. Sample collection involved blood only; tissue repertoires are likely different.

The CDR3 is made up of 15 amino acids. V lost 0 bases to trimming and J lost 6 bases, with 15 bases between them. Germline CDR1 is SGHRS and CDR2 is YFSETQ. This TCR was recovered from a woman aged 40 to 50 in good health. Some clones in this sample may be carry-over from other donors' samples. The chain uses TRBV5-1 and TRBJ1-2; D unresolved. Sample: PBMCs. DNA of the CDR3: TGCGCCAGCAGCTTGGAGGGAAGGGTATTAGATGGCTACACCTTC. Residues: CASSLEGRVLDGYTF. Full variable domain (remainder filled in from reference TRBV5-1 and TRBJ1-2): KAGVTQTPRYLIKTRGQQVTLSCSPISGHRSVSWYQQTPGQGLQFLFEYFSETQRNKGNFPGRFSGRQFSNSRSEMNVSTLELGDSALYLCASSLEGRVLDGYTFGSGTRLTVV.